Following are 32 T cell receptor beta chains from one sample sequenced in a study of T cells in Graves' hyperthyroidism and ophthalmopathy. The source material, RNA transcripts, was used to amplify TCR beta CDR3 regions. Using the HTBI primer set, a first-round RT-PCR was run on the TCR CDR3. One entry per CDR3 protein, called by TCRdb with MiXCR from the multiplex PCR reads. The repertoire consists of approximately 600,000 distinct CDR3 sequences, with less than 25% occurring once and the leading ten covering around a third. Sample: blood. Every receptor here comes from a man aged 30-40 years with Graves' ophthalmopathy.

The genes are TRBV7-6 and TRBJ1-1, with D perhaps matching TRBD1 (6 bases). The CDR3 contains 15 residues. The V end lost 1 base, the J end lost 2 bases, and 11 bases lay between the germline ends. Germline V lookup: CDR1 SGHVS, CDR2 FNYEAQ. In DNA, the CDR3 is TGTGCCAGCAGCTTAGGGGGGGGCTATAACACTGAAGCTTTCTTT. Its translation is CASSLGGGYNTEAFF.

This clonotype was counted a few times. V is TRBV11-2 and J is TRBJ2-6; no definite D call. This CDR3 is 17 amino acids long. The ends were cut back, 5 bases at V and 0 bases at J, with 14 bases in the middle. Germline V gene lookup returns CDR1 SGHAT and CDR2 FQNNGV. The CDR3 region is CASSLLRSPSGANVLTF. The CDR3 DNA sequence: TGTGCCAGCAGCCTACTCCGGTCGCCCTCTGGGGCCAACGTCCTGACTTTC. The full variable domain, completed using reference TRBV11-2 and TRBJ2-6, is EAGVAQSPRYKIIEKRQSVAFWCNPISGHATLYWYQQILGQGPKLLIQFQNNGVVDDSQLPKDRFSAERLKGVDSTLKIQPAKLEDSAVYLCASSLLRSPSGANVLTFGAGSRLTVL.

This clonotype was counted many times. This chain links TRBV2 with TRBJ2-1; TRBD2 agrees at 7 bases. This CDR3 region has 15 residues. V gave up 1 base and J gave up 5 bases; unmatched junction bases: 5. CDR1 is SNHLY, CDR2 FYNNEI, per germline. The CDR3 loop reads CASSEGGTIHNEQFF. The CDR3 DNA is TGTGCCAGCAGTGAAGGAGGGACTATCCACAATGAGCAGTTCTTC.

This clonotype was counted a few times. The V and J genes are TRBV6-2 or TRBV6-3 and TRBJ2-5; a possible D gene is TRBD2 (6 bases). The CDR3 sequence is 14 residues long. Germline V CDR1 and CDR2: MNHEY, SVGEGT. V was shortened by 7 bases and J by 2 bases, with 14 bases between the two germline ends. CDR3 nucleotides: TGTGCCAGCACCCAGTCAGGGAGGCAAGAGACCCAGTACTTC. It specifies CASTQSGRQETQYF.

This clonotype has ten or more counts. The CDR3 reads CASSPRPGYEQYF. CDR3 sequence (DNA): TGCGCCAGCAGCCCCAGACCGGGTTACGAGCAGTACTTC. The chain carries TRBV5-1 and TRBJ2-7; D gene ambiguous. V lost 4 bases and J 4 bases, leaving 12 bases between the germline ends. CDR1 and CDR2 (germline): SGHRS, YFSETQ. The CDR3 has 13 amino acids.

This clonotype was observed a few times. Here the CDR3 reads CASNPLGSSHEQYF. DNA of the CDR3: TGTGCCAGCAACCCTCTTGGATCGAGCCACGAGCAGTACTTC. V gene TRBV2 combines with J gene TRBJ2-7, with D unresolved. Germline CDR1 reads SNHLY; CDR2 reads FYNNEI. The V end lost 7 bases, the J end lost 5 bases, and 18 bases lay between the germline ends. The CDR3 is 14 residues long.

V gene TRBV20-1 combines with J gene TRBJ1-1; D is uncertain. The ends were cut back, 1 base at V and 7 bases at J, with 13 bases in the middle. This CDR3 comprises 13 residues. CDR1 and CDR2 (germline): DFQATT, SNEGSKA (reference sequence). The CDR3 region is CSARGSVRDEAFF. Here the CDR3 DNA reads TGCAGTGCTAGAGGTAGCGTGAGAGATGAAGCTTTCTTT.

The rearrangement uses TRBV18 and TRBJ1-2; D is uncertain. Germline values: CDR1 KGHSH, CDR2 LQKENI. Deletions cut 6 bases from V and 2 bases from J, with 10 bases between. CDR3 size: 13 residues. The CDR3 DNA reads TGTGCCAGCTCCTACGACAAGAACTATGGCTACACCTTC. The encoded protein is CASSYDKNYGYTF.

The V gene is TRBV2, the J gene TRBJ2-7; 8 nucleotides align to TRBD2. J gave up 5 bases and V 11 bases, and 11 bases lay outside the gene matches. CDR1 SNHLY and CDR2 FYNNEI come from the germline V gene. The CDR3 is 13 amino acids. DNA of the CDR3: TGTGCCGGCTCCGGGACTAGAAGTGACGAGCAGTACTTC. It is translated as CAGSGTRSDEQYF.

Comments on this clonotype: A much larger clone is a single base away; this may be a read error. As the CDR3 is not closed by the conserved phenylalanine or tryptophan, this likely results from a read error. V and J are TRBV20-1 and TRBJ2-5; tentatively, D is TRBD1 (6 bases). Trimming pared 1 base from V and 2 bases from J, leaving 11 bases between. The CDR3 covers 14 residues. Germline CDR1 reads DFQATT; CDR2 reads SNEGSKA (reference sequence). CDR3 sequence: CSARGTDTQETQYL. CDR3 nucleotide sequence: TGCAGTGCTAGAGGGACAGACACACAAGAGACCCAGTACCTC.

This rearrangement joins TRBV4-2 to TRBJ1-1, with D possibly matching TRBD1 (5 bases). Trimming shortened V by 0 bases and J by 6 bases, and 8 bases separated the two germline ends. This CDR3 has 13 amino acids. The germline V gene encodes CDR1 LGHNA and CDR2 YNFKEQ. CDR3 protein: CASSQEGVAEAFF. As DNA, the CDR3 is TGTGCCAGCAGCCAAGAGGGGGTCGCTGAAGCTTTCTTT.

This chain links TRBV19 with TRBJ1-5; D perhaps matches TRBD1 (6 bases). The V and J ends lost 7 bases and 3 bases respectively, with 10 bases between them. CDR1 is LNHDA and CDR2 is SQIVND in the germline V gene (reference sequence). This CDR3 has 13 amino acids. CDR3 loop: CASTQGHNQPQHF. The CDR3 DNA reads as TGTGCCAGTACCCAGGGGCACAATCAGCCCCAGCATTTT.

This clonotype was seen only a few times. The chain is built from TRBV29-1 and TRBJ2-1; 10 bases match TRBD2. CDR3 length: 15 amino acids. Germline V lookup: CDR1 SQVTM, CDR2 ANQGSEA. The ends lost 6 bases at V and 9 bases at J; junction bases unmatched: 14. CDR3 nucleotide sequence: TGCAGCGTCGTCCGGAGCGGGAGGGTCCAAGGTGAGCAGTTCTTC. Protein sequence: CSVVRSGRVQGEQFF.

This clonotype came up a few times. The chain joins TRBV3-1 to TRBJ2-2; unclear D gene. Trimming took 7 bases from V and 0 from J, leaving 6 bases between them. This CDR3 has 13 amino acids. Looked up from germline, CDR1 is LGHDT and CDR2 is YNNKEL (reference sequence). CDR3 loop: CASIRANTGELFF. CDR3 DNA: TGTGCCAGCATAAGAGCGAACACCGGGGAGCTGTTTTTT.

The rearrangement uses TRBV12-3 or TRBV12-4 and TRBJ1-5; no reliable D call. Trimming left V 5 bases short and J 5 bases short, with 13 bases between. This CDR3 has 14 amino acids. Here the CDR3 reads CASSLVNLHQPQHF. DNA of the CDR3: TGTGCCAGCAGTCTAGTAAATTTGCATCAGCCCCAGCATTTT.

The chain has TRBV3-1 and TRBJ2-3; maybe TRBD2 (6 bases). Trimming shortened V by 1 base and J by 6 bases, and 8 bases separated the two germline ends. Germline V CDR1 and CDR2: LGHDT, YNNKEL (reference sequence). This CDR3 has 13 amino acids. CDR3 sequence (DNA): TGTGCCAGCAGCCAAGGACTAGAGGATACGCAGTATTTT. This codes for CASSQGLEDTQYF.

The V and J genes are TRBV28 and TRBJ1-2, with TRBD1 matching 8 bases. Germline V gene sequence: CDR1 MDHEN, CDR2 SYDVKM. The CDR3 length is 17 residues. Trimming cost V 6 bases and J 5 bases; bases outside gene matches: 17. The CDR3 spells CASRSTGDASTFYGYTF. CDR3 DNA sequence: TGTGCCAGCAGATCGACAGGGGACGCCTCCACATTTTATGGCTACACCTTC.

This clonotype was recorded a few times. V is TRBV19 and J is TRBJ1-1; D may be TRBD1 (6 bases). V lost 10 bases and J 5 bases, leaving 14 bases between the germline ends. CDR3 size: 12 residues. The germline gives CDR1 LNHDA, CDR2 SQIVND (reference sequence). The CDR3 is CAINRVRTEAFF. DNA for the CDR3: TGTGCCATCAACAGGGTGAGAACTGAAGCTTTCTTT.

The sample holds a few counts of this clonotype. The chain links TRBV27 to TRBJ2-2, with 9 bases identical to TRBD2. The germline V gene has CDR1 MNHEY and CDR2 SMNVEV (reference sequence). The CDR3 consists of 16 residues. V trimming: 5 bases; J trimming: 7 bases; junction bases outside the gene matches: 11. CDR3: CASSLSGRVGNGELFF. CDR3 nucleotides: TGTGCCAGCAGTCTTAGCGGGAGAGTGGGTAACGGGGAGCTGTTTTTT.

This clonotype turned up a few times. CDR3 nucleotide sequence: TGCGCCAGCAGCCAATCCCCTGTTGGTCAGCCCCAGCATTTT. This encodes CASSQSPVGQPQHF. The V gene is TRBV4-1, the J gene TRBJ1-5; D is unclear. Germline V CDR1 and CDR2: MGHRA, YSYEKL. The CDR3 has 14 amino acids. V was clipped by 2 bases and J by 6 bases, with 11 bases between them.

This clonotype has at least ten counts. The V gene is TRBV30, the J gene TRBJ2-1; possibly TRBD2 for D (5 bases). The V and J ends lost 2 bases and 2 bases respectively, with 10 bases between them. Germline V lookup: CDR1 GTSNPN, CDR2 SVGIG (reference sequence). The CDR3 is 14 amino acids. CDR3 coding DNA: TGTGCCTGGAGTTTGACTAACCCCTACAATGAGCAGTTCTTC. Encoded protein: CAWSLTNPYNEQFF.

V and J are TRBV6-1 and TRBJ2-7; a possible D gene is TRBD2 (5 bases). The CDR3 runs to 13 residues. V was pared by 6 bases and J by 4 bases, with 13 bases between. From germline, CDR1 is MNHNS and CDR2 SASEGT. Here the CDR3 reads CASREDAMYEQYF. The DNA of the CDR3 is TGTGCCAGCAGGGAGGACGCAATGTACGAGCAGTACTTC.

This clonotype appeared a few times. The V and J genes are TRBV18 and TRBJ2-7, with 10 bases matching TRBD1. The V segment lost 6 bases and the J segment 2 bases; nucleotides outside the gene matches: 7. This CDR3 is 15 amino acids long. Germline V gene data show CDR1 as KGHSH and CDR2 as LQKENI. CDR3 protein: CASSPGQGIAYEQYF. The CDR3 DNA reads TGTGCCAGCTCCCCGGGACAGGGGATTGCCTACGAGCAGTACTTC.

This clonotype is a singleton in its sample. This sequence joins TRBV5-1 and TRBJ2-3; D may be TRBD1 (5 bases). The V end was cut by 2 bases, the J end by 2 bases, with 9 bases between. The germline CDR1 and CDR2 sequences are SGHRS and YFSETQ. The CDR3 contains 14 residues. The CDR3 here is CASSLPGNTDTQYF. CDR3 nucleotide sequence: TGCGCCAGCAGCTTACCAGGGAACACAGATACGCAGTATTTT.

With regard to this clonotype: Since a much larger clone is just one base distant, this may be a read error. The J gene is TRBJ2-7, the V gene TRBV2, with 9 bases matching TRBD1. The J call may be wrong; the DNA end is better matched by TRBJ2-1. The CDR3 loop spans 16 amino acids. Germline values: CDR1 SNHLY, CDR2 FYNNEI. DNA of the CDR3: TGTGCCAGCAGTATACAGGGGGCCATAAGCTCCTACGAGCAGTTCTTC. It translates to CASSIQGAISSYEQFF.

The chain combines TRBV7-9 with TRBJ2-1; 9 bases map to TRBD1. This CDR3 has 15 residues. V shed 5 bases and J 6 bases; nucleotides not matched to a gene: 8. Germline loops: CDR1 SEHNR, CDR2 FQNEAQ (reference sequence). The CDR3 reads CASSQYRGQINEQFF. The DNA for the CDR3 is TGTGCCAGCAGCCAATACAGGGGGCAAATCAATGAGCAGTTCTTC.

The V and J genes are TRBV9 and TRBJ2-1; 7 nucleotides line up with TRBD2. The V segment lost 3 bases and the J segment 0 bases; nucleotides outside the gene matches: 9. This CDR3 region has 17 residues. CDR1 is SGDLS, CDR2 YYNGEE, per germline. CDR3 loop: CASSDNEKRGSYNEQFF. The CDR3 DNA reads TGTGCCAGCAGCGATAACGAGAAGCGGGGCTCCTACAATGAGCAGTTCTTC.

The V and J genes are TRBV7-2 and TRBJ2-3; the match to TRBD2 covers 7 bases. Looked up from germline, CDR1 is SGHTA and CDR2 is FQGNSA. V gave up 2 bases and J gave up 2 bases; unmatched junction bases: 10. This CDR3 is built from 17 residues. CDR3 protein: CASSLSPSGTTTDTQYF. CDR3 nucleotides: TGTGCCAGCAGCTTATCCCCAAGCGGGACTACCACAGATACGCAGTATTTT. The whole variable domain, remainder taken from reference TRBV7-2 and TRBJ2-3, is GAGVSQSPSNKVTEKGKDVELRCDPISGHTALYWYRQSLGQGLEFLIYFQGNSAPDKSGLPSDRFSAERTGGSVSTLTIQRTQQEDSAVYLCASSLSPSGTTTDTQYFGPGTRLTVL.

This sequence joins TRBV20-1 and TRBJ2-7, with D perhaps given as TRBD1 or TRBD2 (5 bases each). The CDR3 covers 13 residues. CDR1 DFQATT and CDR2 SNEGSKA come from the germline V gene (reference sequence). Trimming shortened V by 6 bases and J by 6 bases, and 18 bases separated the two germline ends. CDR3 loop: CSARGASTPEQYF. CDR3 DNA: TGCAGTGCCCGAGGGGCTAGCACCCCCGAGCAGTACTTC.

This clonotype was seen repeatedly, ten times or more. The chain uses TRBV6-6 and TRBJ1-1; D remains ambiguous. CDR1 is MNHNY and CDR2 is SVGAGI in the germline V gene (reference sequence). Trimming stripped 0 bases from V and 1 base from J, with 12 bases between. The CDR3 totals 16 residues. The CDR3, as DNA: TGTGCCAGCAGTTACTCGGCAGCCTTTGCGAACACTGAAGCTTTCTTT. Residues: CASSYSAAFANTEAFF.

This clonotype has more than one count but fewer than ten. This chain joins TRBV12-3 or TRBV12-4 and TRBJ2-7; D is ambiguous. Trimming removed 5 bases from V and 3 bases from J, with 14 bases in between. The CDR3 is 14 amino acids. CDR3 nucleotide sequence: TGTGCCAGCAGTCCCGAGCCATGGCGCTACGAGCAGTACTTC. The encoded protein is CASSPEPWRYEQYF.

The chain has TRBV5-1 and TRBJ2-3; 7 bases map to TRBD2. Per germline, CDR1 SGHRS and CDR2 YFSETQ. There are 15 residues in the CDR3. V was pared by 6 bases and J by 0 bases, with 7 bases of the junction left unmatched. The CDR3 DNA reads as TGCGCCAGCAAAAAGAGCGGGATTAGCACAGATACGCAGTATTTT. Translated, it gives CASKKSGISTDTQYF.